This T cell receptor (beta chain) was captured by sequencing in a study of T cell responses to AZD1222 COVID-19 vaccine. The germline V gene encodes CDR1 MNHEY and CDR2 SVGAGI. This CDR3 region has 14 residues. Germline trimming cut 6 bases from V and 4 bases from J; bases unmatched to any gene: 4. Sequencing was performed with immunoSEQ multiplex PCR; in TCRdb, only in-frame clones are kept and a portion is missing. The sample has approximately 140,000 clones, 90% seen once. This TCR was recovered from an adult in good health. Sequencing was performed on peripheral blood, taken on day 0 of AZD1222 vaccination. This chain joins TRBV6-5 and TRBJ1-2, with 11 bases matching TRBD1. The CDR3 loop is CASRGQGVSYGYTF. The CDR3 DNA reads TGTGCCAGCAGGGGACAGGGGGTTAGCTATGGCTACACCTTC.